This T cell receptor (beta chain) stems from a study of T cells in localized non-small cell lung cancer. Study results and limitations: Measurement of T cell clonality placed uninvolved adjacent lung highest, above the level in tumor. Because sequencing included only one region (of the tumor), heterogeneity remains possible. With higher T cell density in blood came longer overall survival. The appearance of a median approximately 61 of the top 100 tumor clones was seen in adjacent lung.

Produced via immunoSEQ multiplex PCR; TCRdb's table is partial and in-frame only. Among about 26,000 clones listed, 81% were seen once. Concerning this clone: The antigen is not known.

The CDR3 totals 17 residues. The clonotype originates from a man aged 40 to 70 with stage III squamous cell lung carcinoma. The J gene is TRBJ1-1, the V gene TRBV21-1; TRBD1, the D gene given by the table, was not confirmed from the DNA. TRBV21-1 is tagged as a pseudogene. Sequences were derived from peripheral blood, sampled before any cancer treatment. Here the CDR3 DNA reads TGTGCCAGCAGCAAAACGCCCAGGGGGCGCGTCGGGACTGAAGCTTTCTTT. Residues: CASSKTPRGRVGTEAFF.